These 7 T cell receptor beta chains came from one sample sequenced in a study of blood T cells in healthy people across ages. Alongside a J-beta primer mix, a sample-barcoded 5' primer served in a second PCR lasting roughly 6 to 11 cycles. MiXCR was run by TCRdb on the 5' RACE reads, yielding one entry per CDR3 protein. The sample includes 1.5 million to 2 million distinct CDR3 sequences, 25% to 30% of them seen just once. The sample taken for sequencing was blood. All receptors derive from a woman younger than 45 in good health.

This clonotype appeared many times. The chain has TRBV7-2 and TRBJ2-3; no definite D call. Trimming took off 11 bases at V and 3 bases at J, with 21 bases between the two ends. CDR1 is SGHTA and CDR2 is FQGNSA in the germline V gene. The CDR3 consists of 15 residues. The CDR3 protein is CASRPPQRRTDTQYF. The CDR3 DNA is TGTGCCTCAAGGCCGCCGCAGCGTAGAACAGATACGCAGTATTTT.

This clonotype showed up just a few times. This rearrangement joins TRBV20-1 to TRBJ1-6; no clear D gene. This CDR3 has 13 amino acids. The ends were cut back, 4 bases at V and 6 bases at J, with 10 bases in the middle. The V gene's germline CDR1 is DFQATT and CDR2 SNEGSKA (reference sequence). The CDR3 sequence: CSAIDRSNSPLHF. Here the CDR3 DNA reads TGCAGTGCTATTGACCGATCTAATTCACCCCTCCACTTT.

This clonotype was seen a handful of times. The chain links TRBV12-3 or TRBV12-4 to TRBJ1-6, with 7 nucleotides matching TRBD1. The CDR3 runs 14 residues. With V trimmed by 5 bases and J by 8 bases, 6 bases remained unmatched. CDR3 in amino acids: CASSPQGPDSPLHF. CDR3 nucleotide sequence: TGTGCCAGCAGTCCACAGGGGCCGGATTCACCCCTCCACTTT.

The table lists this clonotype with a few counts. This sequence joins TRBV9 and TRBJ2-1; TRBD1 might be the D (6 bases). From germline, CDR1 is SGDLS and CDR2 YYNGEE. V shed 0 bases and J shed 9 bases, with 16 bases lying between them. The CDR3 is made up of 15 amino acids. The CDR3 nucleotides are TGTGCCAGCAGCGTAGACAGGACAGCTTTTCTTGAGCAGTTCTTC. This translates into CASSVDRTAFLEQFF.

V is TRBV6-2 or TRBV6-3 and J is TRBJ1-2; 7 bases align to TRBD1. Per the germline V gene, CDR1 is MNHEY and CDR2 is SVGEGT. The CDR3 covers 15 residues. Unmatched junction bases numbered 10, after V lost 7 bases and J lost 2 bases. The CDR3 is CASKPTGVLNYGYTF. The CDR3 nucleotides are TGTGCCAGCAAACCCACAGGGGTTCTCAACTATGGCTACACCTTC.

The J gene is TRBJ2-1, the V gene TRBV28, with 7 bases aligning to TRBD1. The germline gives CDR1 MDHEN, CDR2 SYDVKM. Trimming took 3 bases from V and 9 from J; bases not matched to a gene: 8. The CDR3 loop spans 14 amino acids. The CDR3 is CASSFPDRDREQFF. The CDR3 DNA reads TGTGCCAGCAGTTTCCCCGACAGGGACCGTGAGCAGTTCTTC.

To note about this clonotype: One junction end does not reproduce the germline sequence, and a read error may be involved. The rearrangement joins TRBV7-6 to TRBJ2-5; TRBD1 is a possible D gene (8 bases). There are 14 residues in the CDR3. The V gene's germline CDR1 is SGHVS and CDR2 FNYEAQ. The CDR3 region is CTSSLLTGEGEQYF. The CDR3, as DNA: TGTACCAGCAGCTTACTGACAGGGGAGGGAGAGCAGTACTTC.